Listed below are T cell receptor beta chains from one sample, sequenced in a study of CD8 T cells in Susac syndrome. Using its own MiXCR run on the immunoSEQ multiplex PCR reads, TCRdb lists one record per CDR3 protein. The table has about 180,000 distinct CDR3 sequences, roughly 92% seen once. Sequenced sample: CD4+ T cells from PBMCs. Source of these receptors: a human donor with Susac syndrome. Both conserved end residues are part of each CDR3. The D gene is left open where the match is weak. Not every row has a clone size; where given, it reads once, few, many or a size class.

V gene	J gene	clone size	D gene	CDR3 protein	CDR3 DNA
TRBV20-1	TRBJ2-7	once	NA	CSARGIAGAPLYEQYF	TGCAGTGCTAGAGGCATCGCGGGGGCCCCCCTCTACGAGCAGTACTTC
TRBV6-5	TRBJ1-2	NA	NA	CASSYRETGGYGYTF	TGTGCCAGCAGTTACCGAGAAACTGGAGGATATGGCTACACCTTC
TRBV2	TRBJ1-1	NA	NA	CASSDERQVKAFF	TGTGCCAGCAGTGATGAGCGACAGGTCAAAGCTTTCTTT
TRBV20-1	TRBJ2-7	NA	TRBD2	CSARDAGDTFGQYF	TGCAGTGCTAGAGATGCGGGGGATACGTTTGGGCAGTACTTC
TRBV10-1	TRBJ2-1	NA	TRBD2	CASRPGLAGSDEQFF	TGCGCCAGCAGGCCCGGACTAGCAGGTAGCGATGAGCAGTTCTTC
TRBV11-2	TRBJ2-3	NA	TRBD2	CASSLDRGETDTQYF	TGTGCCAGCAGCTTAGATCGGGGGGAGACAGATACGCAGTATTTT
TRBV19	TRBJ1-5	NA	NA	CASSIAIRRQSNQPQHF	TGTGCCAGTAGTATAGCGATTAGGAGACAGAGCAATCAGCCCCAGCATTTT
TRBV30	TRBJ1-1	NA	NA	CAWSVRREVPEAFF	TGTGCCTGGAGTGTACGAAGGGAAGTCCCTGAAGCTTTCTTT
TRBV2	TRBJ2-7	NA	NA	CASSGSRAPYEQYF	TGTGCCAGCAGTGGATCCAGGGCCCCCTACGAGCAGTACTTC
TRBV7-6	TRBJ2-5	NA	TRBD2	CASSLPSGGGWAQYF	TGTGCCAGCAGCTTACCTTCGGGGGGGGGCTGGGCCCAGTACTTC
TRBV5-4	TRBJ2-5	few	NA	CASSLGRLQETQYF	TGTGCCAGCAGCTTGGGACGGCTCCAAGAGACCCAGTACTTC